One TCR beta chain is described in this entry. Its antigen has not been determined. Nothing much larger sits one base from this clone, and base qualities are not available. This record belongs to a study of cytomegalovirus exposure and HLA in healthy donors (dated by TCRdb to 2015 to 2018). For the wider study: According to a later analysis, one platform produced both the roughly 120 validation repertoires and the 666 repertoires of the first cohort. The study combined high-throughput TCR immunosequencing, statistical association of individual TCRs with disease status, and machine learning to predict cytomegalovirus infection status. The aim of the study was to test whether cataloging public T cell receptors could identify signatures of past pathogen exposure. Along with the roughly 700-subject first cohort, a separate validation cohort of 120 different subjects was used. The paper's findings and limits, for the study overall: The study gave a list of over 150 TCR beta chains associated with cytomegalovirus. The validation cohort had no HLA typing available for a later analysis, so co-occurrence within that cohort was assessed over all 120 or so repertoires. In vitro tests confirmed that a few of the cytomegalovirus-associated TCR beta chains recognize cytomegalovirus antigens. According to the authors, the approach could potentially be generalized to other disease states and immunological phenotypes. Subsequent analysis determined that TCRs grouped into clusters in the first cohort also showed a tendency toward co-occurrence across the 120 or so validation repertoires, and 85% to 95% of cluster scores exceeded 0. Most TCR sequences were observed very rarely across donors, whereas some public TCRs were present in many individuals. Cytomegalovirus status was reported to be diagnosed by the classifier with high specificity and sensitivity in both the original and validation cohorts.

Donors formed part of the validation cohort, which comprised over a hundred subjects and was distinct from the first cohort of 666 subjects. The library was made by the immunoSEQ multiplex PCR assay. The published analysis was carried out like this. A statistical classification framework was built for diagnosing cytomegalovirus status from the catalog of TCR beta chain sequences. In TCRdb, the immuneACCESS table is reduced to in-frame sequences with V and J assigned. These tables do not hold every clone; where another copy was compared, an unresolved V gene accounts for under half, and the others remain unexplained. The DNA was the basis for D and trimming; V, J and clone size are from that table. A total of around 60,000 clones appear in this sample, almost 97% of them only once. In total, the top ten clones hold less than 1.5% of the sample. There are 16 amino acids in the CDR3, from cysteine to phenylalanine inclusive. Only the CDR3 DNA is retained, 48 bases long and in frame from the first base. The germline V gene encodes CDR1 SGDLS and CDR2 YYNGEE. V sheds 3 bases and J sheds 0 bases, leaving 16 bases between their ends.

This TCR was sampled from a woman between 18 and 29 years old in good health and CMV-seronegative. The material sequenced was PBMCs. The receptor chain draws on TRBV9 and TRBJ2-7; possibly the D gene is TRBD1, per 6 matching bases. The DNA sequence follows: TGTGCCAGCAGCGAAATCCCCAGGGACAACTCCTACGAGCAGTACTTC. Its coded protein is CASSEIPRDNSYEQYF.